What follows are 5 T cell receptor beta chains derived from one specimen sequenced in a study of blood T cell repertoires in COVID-19. Assay used: immunoSEQ multiplex PCR; TCRdb lists only in-frame clones, some missing. The sample has roughly 150,000 clones; roughly 84% are singletons. Sequencing was performed on PBMCs or T cells enriched from blood (not recorded which). All receptors derive from a man aged 55 to 70 who had recovered from COVID-19.

The J gene is TRBJ2-3, the V gene TRBV27; 10 bases are a match to TRBD1. The CDR3 contains 18 residues. V gave up 6 bases and J gave up 2 bases; unmatched junction bases: 14. From germline, CDR1 is MNHEY and CDR2 SMNVEV (reference sequence). The chain's CDR3 is CASSRGQGGTRPTDTQYF. The CDR3 coding sequence is TGTGCCAGCAGCCGCGGACAGGGGGGCACCCGCCCCACAGATACGCAGTATTTT.

This clone has only one observation. The V gene is TRBV3-1 (or the pseudogene TRBV3-2), the J gene TRBJ1-3; D gene uncertain. This CDR3 spans 15 amino acids. V shed 0 bases and J shed 4 bases, with 10 bases lying between them. Germline-derived CDR1 and CDR2 are LGHDT and YNNKEL (reference sequence). CDR3 bases: TGTGCCAGCAGCCAAGATAGCGTGGAAGGAAACACCATATATTTT. Translating it yields CASSQDSVEGNTIYF.

The chain is built from TRBV6-4 and TRBJ2-1; 11 bases fit TRBD2. Per germline, CDR1 MRHNA and CDR2 SNTAGT. The CDR3 loop spans 16 amino acids. The trim removed 5 bases at V and 5 bases at J, leaving 8 bases unmatched. This chain's CDR3 is CASSRGLAGGNNEQFF. CDR3 sequence (DNA): TGTGCCAGCAGTAGGGGCCTAGCGGGGGGTAACAATGAGCAGTTCTTC.

A single count supports this clone. V and J are TRBV28 and TRBJ1-4; D may be TRBD1 (6 bases). This CDR3 contains 14 residues. The V gene lost 4 bases and the J gene lost 12 bases, with 18 bases spanning the gap. The germline gives CDR1 MDHEN, CDR2 SYDVKM. CDR3 region: CASSWTKGGQELFF. In nucleotides, the CDR3 is TGTGCCAGCAGTTGGACAAAGGGGGGGCAGGAACTGTTTTTT. Full variable domain (outside the CDR3, taken from reference TRBV28 and TRBJ1-4): DVKVTQSSRYLVKRTGEKVFLECVQDMDHENMFWYRQDPGLGLRLIYFSYDVKMKEKGDIPEGYSVSREKKERFSLILESASTNQTSMYLCASSWTKGGQELFFGSGTQLSVL.

This clone was found many times. The chain uses TRBV7-9 and TRBJ2-2, with D perhaps TRBD1 (6 bases). Germline CDR1 is SEHNR and CDR2 is FQNEAQ (reference sequence). Between the trimmed V and J ends, which lost 0 bases and 2 bases, there was a span of 16 bases. The CDR3 runs 18 residues. CDR3 in DNA: TGTGCCAGCAGCTTAGCGCTTCGGACAGTCCTTAACACCGGGGAGCTGTTTTTT. It yields the protein CASSLALRTVLNTGELFF.